This T cell receptor beta chain was found in a study of T cell repertoires in cytomegalovirus infection. As concerns this clonotype: No antigen is known for it.

The CDR3 extends over 16 amino acids. CDR1 and CDR2 (germline): LGHNA, YSLEER. Deletions cut 0 bases from V and 3 bases from J, with 11 bases between. A single record per CDR3 protein comes from TCRdb applying MiXCR to the reads. The sample records 65,000 to 85,000 distinct CDR3 sequences, about 29% being singletons. This chain links TRBV4-3 with TRBJ2-2; D uncertain. The clonotype comes from a human donor in good health (CMV status not recorded). Some clones in this sample may be carry-over from other donors' samples. Sequencing used CD8+ T cells from cultured PBMCs, obtained from culture after CMV antigen stimulation. In nucleotides, the CDR3 is TGCGCCAGCAGCCAAGATAACGACGGGTACACCGGGGAGCTGTTTTTT. Encoded protein: CASSQDNDGYTGELFF.